This T cell receptor (beta chain) emerged from a study of T cells in Graves' hyperthyroidism and ophthalmopathy (dated by TCRdb to between 2018 and 2021). Describing the broader study: Peripheral blood samples were taken at initial diagnosis, before any treatment was given. The roughly 91 discovery patients were randomly split 7:3 into training and test sets. A discovery cohort of roughly 100 patients, fewer than 50 with Graves' ophthalmopathy and fewer than 65 with stable Graves' hyperthyroidism, was used to find distinguishing TCR V-J signatures. Prospective prediction of ophthalmopathy was tested in an independent validation cohort of approximately 18 hyperthyroidism patients and roughly 16 patients who later progressed to ophthalmopathy. TCR Vbeta CDR3 sequencing of some 140 peripheral blood samples (over 40 ophthalmopathy, under 80 hyperthyroidism and around 17 progressor patients) is reported in the paper. In addition, the study compared T-cell repertoires in thyroid tissue and in blood from five to seven Graves' hyperthyroidism patients. Following sampling, methimazole starting at 30 mg daily was given to hyperthyroidism patients, and high-dose intravenous methylprednisolone was given to ophthalmopathy patients. Findings and caveats that apply to the study as a whole: Sample size was not statistically predetermined, and investigators were not blinded to group allocation. A model built on a 13 V-J signature distinguished ophthalmopathy from stable hyperthyroidism, reaching around 88% sensitivity and under 84% specificity in cross-validation and 80%/75% in testing. Blood samples also contained most of the expanded thyroid clonotypes (frequency above 0.001), which suggests that blood repertoires may reflect thyroid immune responses. In validation, the model predicted progression to ophthalmopathy with around 71% sensitivity and 72.22% specificity, a median of around 6.6 months before onset.

The TCR beta CDR3 regions were amplified from the RNA transcripts. The TCR CDR3 was subjected to a first round of RT-PCR using the HTBI primer set and the Qiagen OneStep RT-PCR kit. Libraries were constructed in a second round of multiplex PCR, after which size selection and purification were carried out. Libraries were sequenced paired-end with 100 bp reads on an Illumina HiSeq2000. The paper's data handling went like this. SOAPnuke was used to process the raw data, removing reads that contained adapters or uncalled bases, had a mean Phred below 15, or lacked an exact match to the constant primer or identifier. High-quality paired reads were merged with COPE v1.2.5, and unique nucleotide sequences were defined as clonotypes. MiTCR v1.1 was used to align clonotypes to the IMGT TRBV, TRBD and TRBJ reference segments. The analysis included only V-J combinations with a frequency above 0.0001, which together covered more than 99% of the repertoires. A TCS score was defined as the ratio of F50 (clonal expansion) to E x V (chaos), with BLOSUM62-based TCRdist applied between CDR3 peptides within each V-J. Welch's t-statistics and random forest reduced roughly 500 V-J features to about 12, which were used in a naive Bayes classifier (R e1071). The public reads were run again by TCRdb, first through fastp at Q25 and then through MiXCR, and only productive beta chains were kept. Every distinct CDR3 protein forms one entry, paired with its most common genes and DNA. The V and J calls, along with clone size, are taken from TCRdb and not from the paper's own processing. The sample contains around 600,000 distinct CDR3 sequences, 15% to 20% of them found a single time. Roughly 3.5% of the sample comes from the top ten.

Moderately to severely active disease, a Clinical Activity Score of at least 3, a NOSPECS grade of at least 4, and a duration under 3 months were present in ophthalmopathy patients. The study excluded patients with uncontrolled infections, other autoimmune diseases, pregnancy or lactation. Diagnoses relied on clinical symptoms, serum thyroxine and TRAb, thyroid ultrasound and orbital computed tomography. PBMCs were separated from over 9 ml of fresh peripheral blood using Ficoll-Paque density gradient centrifugation. Total RNA was extracted with Trizol reagent, and quality was checked on an Agilent 2100 Bioanalyzer. A remark on this clonotype: Its antigen remains undetermined. Base quality data are lacking; no much larger clone is found one base away.

Spanning cysteine to phenylalanine, the CDR3 consists of 16 amino acids. The CDR3 DNA has 48 bases and is translated from base 1. The germline V gene encodes CDR1 MNHNS and CDR2 SASEGT. V gives up 7 bases and J gives up 1 base, and the segment between their germline ends measures 17 bases. The sequence was obtained from a woman aged 40 to 50 with Graves' ophthalmopathy. Input material: blood. The chain links TRBV6-1 with TRBJ1-3, with the D gene not confidently named. Here the CDR3 is given as CASTGRPGLSGNTIYF. The nucleotide sequence is TGTGCCAGCACCGGACGCCCTGGCCTGTCTGGAAACACCATATATTTT.